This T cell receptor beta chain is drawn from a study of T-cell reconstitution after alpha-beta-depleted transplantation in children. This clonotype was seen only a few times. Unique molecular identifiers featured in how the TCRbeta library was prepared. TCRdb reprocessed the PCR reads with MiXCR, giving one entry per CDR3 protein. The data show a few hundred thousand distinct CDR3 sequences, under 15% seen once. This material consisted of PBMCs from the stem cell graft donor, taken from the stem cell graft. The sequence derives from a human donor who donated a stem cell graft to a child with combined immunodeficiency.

The CDR3, as DNA: TGTGCCAGCAGTTTACGTACCAACCAAGAGACCCAGTACTTC. This translates into CASSLRTNQETQYF. V usage is TRBV12-3 or TRBV12-4 and J usage is TRBJ2-5; D uncertain. This CDR3 is built from 14 residues. Trimming removed 2 bases at V and 0 bases at J, with 7 bases between.